These 11 T cell receptor beta chains originate from one sample sequenced in a study of shared clonotypes between healthy human individuals. The method was immunoSEQ multiplex PCR; TCRdb's version includes in-frame clones alone and lacks a portion of them. The sample holds about half a million clones, roughly 80% seen once. Material for sequencing was PBMCs. The receptors shown here come from a woman aged 40 to 50 in good health. Some clones in this sample may be carry-over from other donors' samples.

The gene calls are TRBV9 and TRBJ2-7; 7 nucleotides line up with TRBD2. This CDR3 is 18 amino acids long. Trimming took 0 bases from V and 3 from J; bases not matched to a gene: 15. Germline loops: CDR1 SGDLS, CDR2 YYNGEE. The CDR3: CASSVGRSGLLLGYEQYF. The DNA of the CDR3 is TGTGCCAGCAGCGTAGGAAGATCGGGACTACTTTTGGGCTACGAGCAGTACTTC.

The chain has TRBV11-2 and TRBJ2-7; the D gene is possibly TRBD1 (6 bases). The V gene lost 4 bases and the J gene lost 1 base, with 11 bases spanning the gap. The CDR3 consists of 14 residues. Germline CDR1 and CDR2: SGHAT and FQNNGV. The CDR3 nucleotides read TGTGCCAGCAGCTACGACAGGCTTTCCTACGAGCAGTACTTC. Protein product: CASSYDRLSYEQYF.

The genes are TRBV4-1 and TRBJ1-1; 8 bases map to TRBD1. This CDR3 spans 14 amino acids. J gave up 3 bases and V 3 bases, and 3 bases lay outside the gene matches. In germline, CDR1 is MGHRA, CDR2 YSYEKL. As DNA, the CDR3 is TGCGCCAGCAGCCACTTGGACAGGGACACTGAAGCTTTCTTT. Translated, it gives CASSHLDRDTEAFF.

The chain joins TRBV5-1 to TRBJ2-7, with D perhaps assigned TRBD1 or TRBD2 (6 bases each). The CDR3 runs 14 residues. Germline V gene sequence: CDR1 SGHRS, CDR2 YFSETQ. Trimming removed 4 bases at V and 1 base at J, with 12 bases between. CDR3 protein: CASSPGGTSYEQYF. DNA of the CDR3: TGCGCCAGCAGCCCCGGAGGGACATCCTACGAGCAGTACTTC.

CDR3 sequence: CASRRDSGGKNYEQYF. Written as DNA, the CDR3 is TGCGCCAGCAGACGAGATAGCGGGGGAAAGAACTACGAGCAGTACTTC. The V call is TRBV4-1, the J call TRBJ2-7; 9 bases agree with TRBD2. Germline CDR1 is MGHRA and CDR2 is YSYEKL. V was clipped by 6 bases and J by 3 bases; unmatched bases: 12. The CDR3 totals 16 residues.

This clone was found a few times. V is TRBV6-5 and J is TRBJ1-1; D is unresolved. The CDR3 extends over 13 amino acids. The germline CDR1 and CDR2 sequences are MNHEY and SVGAGI. Trimming cost V 5 bases and J 3 bases, with 10 bases left between them. The CDR3 loop is CASSTGLYTEAFF. The CDR3 bases are TGTGCCAGCAGTACCGGACTTTACACTGAAGCTTTCTTT.

The V and J genes are TRBV30 and TRBJ1-2; unclear D gene. This CDR3 comprises 11 residues. CDR1 and CDR2 (germline): GTSNPN, SVGIG (reference sequence). Trimming removed 1 base from V and 8 bases from J, with 8 bases in between. CDR3 sequence (DNA): TGTGCCTGGAGTGCCGGGGAGGGCTACACCTTC. Amino acids: CAWSAGEGYTF.

The gene calls are TRBV2 and TRBJ1-4; perhaps TRBD1 as D (5 bases). CDR3 length: 15 residues. Germline-derived CDR1 and CDR2 are SNHLY and FYNNEI. V was cut by 4 bases and J by 7 bases, with 16 bases left in between. CDR3 protein: CASSVGQGGSEKLFF. CDR3 in DNA: TGTGCCAGCAGTGTGGGGCAGGGTGGAAGTGAAAAACTGTTTTTT.

A note on this clone: The same CDR3 can be traced to other DNA sequences in this sample. The genes are TRBV28 and TRBJ1-1; TRBD1 aligns across 9 bases. Germline CDR1 and CDR2: MDHEN and SYDVKM. V shed 4 bases, J shed 2 bases, and the junction held 2 bases outside the gene matches. This CDR3 is built from 14 residues. CDR3 region: CASSSGQGNTEAFF. CDR3 DNA sequence: TGTGCCAGCAGTTCGGGACAGGGAAACACTGAAGCTTTCTTT.

Comments on this clone: It is likely a read error: a sequence one base away is far more abundant. This chain joins TRBV2 and TRBJ1-5; D unclear. Germline-derived CDR1 and CDR2 are SNHLY and FYNNEI. This CDR3 is built from 12 residues. In DNA, the CDR3 is TGTGACAGCAAATGGAGCAATCAGCCCCAGCATTTT. It is translated as CDSKWSNQPQHF.

The gene calls are TRBV5-1 and TRBJ2-3, with TRBD1 as a possible D gene (5 bases). Germline-derived CDR1 and CDR2 are SGHRS and YFSETQ. The V and J ends lost 1 base and 1 base respectively, with 10 bases between them. The CDR3 spans 15 residues. In DNA, the CDR3 is TGCGCCAGCAGCTTGCAGGGCTTGGGCACAGATACGCAGTATTTT. Residues: CASSLQGLGTDTQYF.